This T cell receptor beta chain was identified during a study of CD4 T cells in relation to SARS-CoV-2 and coronaviruses. A remark on this clone: The antigen remains undetermined.

CDR1 and CDR2 from the germline V gene are SNHLY and FYNNEI. V gave up 6 bases and J gave up 0 bases, with 9 bases separating them. CDR3 size: 14 residues. Repertoires were generated with immunoSEQ multiplex PCR, while TCRdb's copy carries only in-frame clones and drops some. This table holds just over 35,000 clones, approximately 80% found once. The chain employs TRBV2 and TRBJ1-5; D is undetermined. The sequencing sample was made of memory CD4+ T cells from PBMCs, cultured in vitro. The source is an adult with COVID-19. This CDR3 is CASSTEFSNQPQHF. CDR3 nucleotides: TGTGCCAGCAGCACGGAGTTTAGCAATCAGCCCCAGCATTTT.